Below, 14 T cell receptor beta chains from the same sample are listed, as sequenced in a study of T-cell reconstitution after alpha-beta-depleted transplantation in children. The authors prepared the TCRbeta library with unique molecular identifiers. One entry per CDR3 protein results from TCRdb running MiXCR on the PCR reads. The table lists about 580,000 distinct CDR3 sequences, 27% of them singletons. Specimen: PBMCs, collected before TCRalphabeta/CD19-depleted stem cell transplant. The receptors were sampled from a boy in the first two years of life with Wiskott-Aldrich syndrome, due to receive a stem cell transplant.

The CDR3, as DNA: TGCGCCAGCAGCTTGGTGGCGGAAGGAGATACGCAGTATTTT. It codes for CASSLVAEGDTQYF. V is TRBV5-1 and J is TRBJ2-3; D is unclear. Germline V lookup: CDR1 SGHRS, CDR2 YFSETQ. V was pared by 0 bases and J by 5 bases, with 10 bases between. CDR3 length: 14 residues.

J is TRBJ2-1 and V is TRBV11-2; D remains unclear. Trimming left V 2 bases short and J 8 bases short, with 10 bases between. The CDR3 extends over 13 amino acids. Germline-derived CDR1 and CDR2 are SGHAT and FQNNGV. The CDR3 spells CASSLLLGYEQFF. The CDR3 DNA sequence: TGTGCCAGCAGCTTACTCCTTGGGTATGAGCAGTTCTTC.

V gene TRBV20-1 combines with J gene TRBJ1-5; a possible D gene is TRBD1 (5 bases). The CDR3 length is 17 residues. Germline CDR1 is DFQATT and CDR2 is SNEGSKA (reference sequence). V lost 0 bases and J 3 bases, leaving 18 bases between the germline ends. The CDR3 DNA follows: TGCAGTGCTAGAGAATGGCAAGGTACAGGCTACAATCAGCCCCAGCATTTT. Its protein product is CSAREWQGTGYNQPQHF.

The sample holds a few counts of this clonotype. V is TRBV7-3 and J is TRBJ2-2; unclear D gene. Looked up from germline, CDR1 is SGHTA and CDR2 is FQGTGA. Trimming removed 4 bases from V and 3 bases from J, with 15 bases in between. This CDR3 has 16 amino acids. The CDR3, as DNA: TGTGCCAGCAGCTCTTCGGGCGGACCCTACACCGGGGAGCTGTTTTTT. Translating gives CASSSSGGPYTGELFF.

This clonotype was detected only a few times. J is TRBJ1-1 and V is TRBV6-5, with TRBD1 identical over 9 bases. The CDR3 covers 15 residues. The germline gives CDR1 MNHEY, CDR2 SVGAGI. J lost 5 bases, V lost 0 bases, and 4 bases had no gene match. The CDR3 region has the DNA TGTGCCAGCAGTTACTCCGGGACAGGGCCTACTGAAGCTTTCTTT. This encodes CASSYSGTGPTEAFF.

Only a few counts were recorded for this clonotype. This rearrangement joins TRBV15 to TRBJ2-5, with 8 bases aligning to TRBD2. Germline lookup yields CDR1 LNHNV and CDR2 YYDKDF (reference sequence). Trimming cost V 0 bases and J 2 bases; bases outside gene matches: 17. The CDR3 length is 20 residues. DNA of the CDR3: TGTGCCACCAGCAGAGATTCAGGGACCCGCGGGAGGTCCTGGCAAGAGACCCAGTACTTC. Protein product: CATSRDSGTRGRSWQETQYF.

The chain employs TRBV7-2 and TRBJ2-1, with 7 bases fitting TRBD2. CDR3 length: 14 residues. With V trimmed by 1 base and J by 10 bases, 7 bases remained unmatched. Germline CDR1 is SGHTA and CDR2 is FQGNSA. The CDR3 protein is CASSLVAGEGEQFF. CDR3 nucleotide sequence: TGTGCCAGCAGCTTAGTGGCGGGAGAGGGGGAGCAGTTCTTC.

Only a few counts were recorded for this clonotype. The rearrangement uses TRBV5-1 and TRBJ2-7, with 7 bases lining up with TRBD2. The germline CDR1 and CDR2 sequences are SGHRS and YFSETQ. The ends lost 5 bases at V and 6 bases at J; junction bases unmatched: 11. The CDR3 extends over 14 amino acids. CDR3 DNA sequence: TGCGCCAGCAGTTCACGACTAGCTCTAGGCGAGCAGTACTTC. As protein: CASSSRLALGEQYF.

This chain uses TRBV5-1 with TRBJ2-7; the D is unclear. Looked up from germline, CDR1 is SGHRS and CDR2 is YFSETQ. Trimming took off 1 base at V and 5 bases at J, with 13 bases between the two ends. There are 14 residues in the CDR3. As DNA, the CDR3 is TGCGCCAGCAGCTTGATCTCCGATAACCACGAGCAGTACTTC. Amino acids: CASSLISDNHEQYF.

The V and J genes are TRBV2 and TRBJ1-5; D is perhaps TRBD1 (5 bases). This CDR3 is built from 13 residues. Germline V lookup: CDR1 SNHLY, CDR2 FYNNEI. V was trimmed by 7 bases and J by 1 base, leaving 8 bases between them. CDR3 sequence: CASTGPSNQPQHF. CDR3 bases: TGTGCCAGCACGGGGCCAAGCAATCAGCCCCAGCATTTT.

This chain uses TRBV5-1 with TRBJ1-2; 10 bases fit TRBD1. With V trimmed by 3 bases and J by 8 bases, 7 bases remained unmatched. CDR3 length equals 14 residues. The germline V gene has CDR1 SGHRS and CDR2 YFSETQ. The CDR3 nucleotides are TGCGCCAGCAGCTCCGGGACAGGGGAATCCGGCTACACCTTC. This codes for CASSSGTGESGYTF. The full variable domain, its missing parts supplied by reference TRBV5-1 and TRBJ1-2, is KAGVTQTPRYLIKTRGQQVTLSCSPISGHRSVSWYQQTPGQGLQFLFEYFSETQRNKGNFPGRFSGRQFSNSRSEMNVSTLELGDSALYLCASSSGTGESGYTFGSGTRLTVV.

This clonotype was seen more than once but under ten times. The rearrangement joins TRBV5-5 to TRBJ2-3; D gene unclear. V was pared by 4 bases and J by 5 bases, with 23 bases between. The CDR3 is made up of 17 amino acids. Germline values: CDR1 SGHKS, CDR2 YYEKEE (reference sequence). CDR3 sequence (DNA): TGTGCCAGCAGCCGTGTTCTTGCGGCAGCAACACTAGATACGCAGTATTTT. It yields the protein CASSRVLAAATLDTQYF.

This clonotype came up a few times. V and J are TRBV20-1 and TRBJ1-1; 7 bases line up with TRBD1. Germline-derived CDR1 and CDR2 are DFQATT and SNEGSKA (reference sequence). V shed 0 bases and J 3 bases; nucleotides not matched to a gene: 4. This CDR3 spans 14 amino acids. As DNA, the CDR3 is TGCAGTGCTAGAGATCCAGGGGGGGACACTGAAGCTTTCTTT. Its protein product is CSARDPGGDTEAFF.

This clonotype turned up a few times. The V gene is TRBV18, the J gene TRBJ2-7; the D is unclear. The V end was cut by 1 base, the J end by 2 bases, with 9 bases between. The CDR3 extends over 14 amino acids. The germline V gene has CDR1 KGHSH and CDR2 LQKENI. CDR3 in DNA: TGTGCCAGCTCACCACGTATGCTAGCCTACGAGCAGTACTTC. It yields the protein CASSPRMLAYEQYF.